This T cell receptor (beta chain) was recovered during a study of shared clonotypes between healthy human individuals. Sequenced by immunoSEQ multiplex PCR; TCRdb stores in-frame clones only, minus some. The table has over a million clones, 95% to 99% seen once; the top ten hold roughly 0.42%. Deletions cut 5 bases from V and 8 bases from J, with 18 bases between. The CDR3 length is 15 residues. Per the germline V gene, CDR1 is SGHTA and CDR2 is FQGNSA. The sequenced sample was naive CD4+ T cells sorted from blood. Sample subset: CD45RA+ positively selected. The J gene is TRBJ1-4, the V gene TRBV7-2; possibly TRBD1 for D (6 bases). The receptor comes from a man aged 30 to 45 in good health. Here the CDR3 DNA reads TGTGCCAGCAGCGGGCTTGTGGACAGTCGCGAAAAACTGTTTTTT. This encodes CASSGLVDSREKLFF.